The 27 T cell receptor beta chains presented below share a single source sample, sequenced in a study of CD8 T cells in ankylosing spondylitis. Study results and limitations: Roughly 8 highly homologous variants made up a TCR beta motif, and this motif appeared characteristic of ankylosing spondylitis blood.

Their antigen targets remain unknown. TCRdb reprocessed the 5' RACE reads via MiXCR and lists one record per CDR3 protein. This sample yields 650,000 to 800,000 distinct CDR3 sequences, of which 15% to 20% are seen a single time; over 15% belongs to the top ten. Sample: blood, either unsorted or a sorted T cell fraction (not recorded which). The receptor set was obtained from a male donor with ankylosing spondylitis.

The V call is TRBV4-1, the J call TRBJ2-3, with 9 nucleotides matching TRBD2. CDR1 and CDR2 (germline): MGHRA, YSYEKL. The CDR3 runs to 18 residues. J lost 4 bases, V lost 1 base, and 12 bases had no gene match. The CDR3 loop is CASSQAQVLAGVADTQYF. The DNA of the CDR3 is TGCGCCAGCAGCCAAGCCCAGGTACTAGCGGGTGTTGCAGATACGCAGTATTTT.

The chain employs TRBV7-9 and TRBJ1-2; D gene uncertain. The CDR3 runs 14 residues. V was shortened by 4 bases and J by 2 bases, with 11 bases between the two germline ends. The germline V gene has CDR1 SEHNR and CDR2 FQNEAQ (reference sequence). The CDR3 region has the DNA TGTGCCAGCAGCTCCCCGGACGGGAACTATGGCTACACCTTC. Residues: CASSSPDGNYGYTF.

Only a few counts were recorded for this clonotype. The rearrangement joins TRBV7-2 to TRBJ2-7; D assignment may be TRBD1 or TRBD2 (5 bases each). The germline gives CDR1 SGHTA, CDR2 FQGNSA. The CDR3 is 15 residues long. Trimming removed 5 bases from V and 0 bases from J, with 14 bases in between. Here the CDR3 DNA reads TGTGCCAGCAGCCAGTGGGGGAGCCCCTCCTACGAGCAGTACTTC. Encoded protein: CASSQWGSPSYEQYF.

Concerning this clonotype itself: This clone may be a read error of a much larger clone one base away. The chain is built from TRBV12-3 or TRBV12-4 and TRBJ2-7; 10 bases map to TRBD2. CDR3 length equals 18 residues. The CDR3 region is CTSSNLRPSGGLSYEQYF. DNA for the CDR3: TGTACCAGCAGCAATCTTCGTCCTAGCGGGGGCCTCTCCTACGAGCAGTACTTC.

This clonotype has only a few counts. J is TRBJ2-3 and V is TRBV7-6; 11 bases are shared with TRBD2. Germline CDR1 and CDR2: SGHVS and FNYEAQ. The CDR3 spans 16 residues. The junction had 4 bases not matched to a gene; V was cut back by 1 base and J by 4 bases. CDR3 amino acids: CASSLVLAGASDTQYF. The CDR3 DNA follows: TGTGCCAGCAGCTTAGTACTAGCGGGAGCCTCAGATACGCAGTATTTT. The full variable domain, rest sourced from reference TRBV7-6 and TRBJ2-3, is GAGVSQSPRYKVTKRGQDVALRCDPISGHVSLYWYRQALGQGPEFLTYFNYEAQQDKSGLPNDRFSAERPEGSISTLTIQRTEQRDSAMYRCASSLVLAGASDTQYFGPGTRLTVL.

This clonotype was counted a few times. The chain couples TRBV4-1 to TRBJ2-1; perhaps TRBD2 as D (6 bases). This CDR3 has 12 amino acids. V lost 5 bases and J 10 bases, leaving 12 bases between the germline ends. Germline values: CDR1 MGHRA, CDR2 YSYEKL. The CDR3 here is CASSGTGVEQFF. In DNA, the CDR3 is TGCGCCAGCAGCGGTACGGGGGTAGAGCAGTTCTTC.

The chain has TRBV5-6 and TRBJ2-7, with D unclear. CDR3 length: 14 amino acids. The germline V and J ends were trimmed by 1 base and 5 bases, with 13 bases remaining between them. CDR1 is SGHDT and CDR2 is YYEEEE in the germline V gene. The CDR3 here is CASSLWVLHDEQYF. DNA of the CDR3: TGTGCCAGCAGCTTGTGGGTCCTTCATGACGAGCAGTACTTC.

This clonotype showed up just a few times. J is TRBJ2-3 and V is TRBV20-1; maybe TRBD2 (6 bases). Germline CDR1 DFQATT, CDR2 SNEGSKA (reference sequence). The germline V and J ends were trimmed by 3 bases and 0 bases, with 16 bases remaining between them. CDR3 length: 16 amino acids. Written as DNA, the CDR3 is TGCAGTGCTAGGGGGGGATCTAGCGCGAGCACAGATACGCAGTATTTT. Translated: CSARGGSSASTDTQYF.

This clonotype was observed a few times. The chain carries TRBV25-1 and TRBJ2-4, with D unresolved. V was trimmed by 4 bases and J by 0 bases, leaving 13 bases between them. Germline V gives CDR1 MGHDK, CDR2 SYGVNS. This CDR3 spans 16 amino acids. The CDR3 DNA sequence: TGTGCCAGCAGTGGCTACCCCCTGGGAGCCAAAAACATTCAGTACTTC. Residues: CASSGYPLGAKNIQYF.

The V gene is TRBV29-1, the J gene TRBJ2-1; either TRBD1 or TRBD2 may fit D (5 bases each). Per germline, CDR1 SQVTM and CDR2 ANQGSEA. The CDR3 has 13 amino acids. V was clipped by 6 bases and J by 8 bases, with 17 bases between them. CDR3 nucleotide sequence: TGCAGCGTCCCGGGACCCCCGTCGGATGAGCAGTTCTTC. Translation: CSVPGPPSDEQFF.

The sample holds a few counts of this clonotype. The V call is TRBV20-1, the J call TRBJ2-7, with 7 bases matching TRBD2. Per germline, CDR1 DFQATT and CDR2 SNEGSKA (reference sequence). The CDR3 sequence is 12 residues long. The V and J ends lost 3 bases and 6 bases, in that order; junction bases with no gene match: 5. The CDR3 sequence: CSASITGGEQYF. The CDR3 coding sequence is TGCAGTGCTAGTATTACGGGGGGCGAGCAGTACTTC.

This clonotype was observed a few times. This chain joins TRBV11-2 and TRBJ2-7, with 8 bases aligning to TRBD1. CDR3 length equals 14 residues. The junction had 5 bases not matched to a gene; V was cut back by 4 bases and J by 3 bases. CDR1 and CDR2 from the germline V gene are SGHAT and FQNNGV. CDR3 residues: CASSSGDRNYEQYF. The CDR3 bases are TGTGCCAGCAGCTCGGGGGACAGGAACTACGAGCAGTACTTC.

The sample holds a few counts of this clonotype. The J gene is TRBJ2-2, the V gene TRBV12-3 or TRBV12-4; no reliable D call. V was shortened by 3 bases and J by 1 base, with 6 bases between the two germline ends. The CDR3 totals 14 residues. DNA of the CDR3: TGTGCCAGCAGTTTTACAGTGAACACCGGGGAGCTGTTTTTT. The encoded protein is CASSFTVNTGELFF.

This clonotype was observed a handful of times. This rearrangement joins TRBV9 to TRBJ2-3; D tentatively fits TRBD1 or TRBD2 (5 bases each). This CDR3 comprises 13 residues. In germline, CDR1 is SGDLS, CDR2 YYNGEE. Trimming left V 6 bases short and J 5 bases short, with 13 bases between. CDR3: CASTTGPGDTQYF. The CDR3 DNA reads TGTGCCAGCACGACGGGACCGGGAGATACGCAGTATTTT.

This clonotype has more than one count but fewer than ten. V is TRBV4-3 and J is TRBJ2-5; D is perhaps TRBD2 (6 bases). The length of the CDR3 is 15 residues. Germline V CDR1 and CDR2: LGHNA, YSLEER. The V and J ends lost 3 bases and 5 bases respectively, with 16 bases between them. The CDR3, as DNA: TGCGCCAGCAGCCACGATACGGGGGATGGGGAGACCCAGTACTTC. This sequence encodes CASSHDTGDGETQYF.

The chain is built from TRBV12-3 or TRBV12-4 and TRBJ2-7; D possibly corresponds to TRBD2 (6 bases). The CDR3 contains 15 residues. V lost 3 bases and J 9 bases, leaving 21 bases between the germline ends. CDR3: CASSLRDSSPLGQYF. CDR3 nucleotide sequence: TGTGCCAGCAGTTTGCGGGACTCTTCCCCTCTGGGGCAGTACTTC.

This clonotype was detected ten times or more. V usage is TRBV9 and J usage is TRBJ2-3; possibly TRBD1 for D (5 bases). CDR1 SGDLS and CDR2 YYNGEE come from the germline V gene. The germline V and J ends were trimmed by 0 bases and 8 bases, with 13 bases remaining between them. The CDR3 extends over 14 amino acids. The DNA for the CDR3 is TGTGCCAGCAGCGTAGAATTATATGGGGCTACGCAGTATTTT. Residues: CASSVELYGATQYF. The variable domain in full, completed from reference TRBV9 and TRBJ2-3, reads DSGVTQTPKHLITATGQRVTLRCSPRSGDLSVYWYQQSLDQGLQFLIQYYNGEERAKGNILERFSAQQFPDLHSELNLSSLELGDSALYFCASSVELYGATQYFGPGTRLTVL.

This clonotype was picked up a small number of times. The chain employs TRBV3-1 and TRBJ2-3; the D is unclear. The CDR3 has 13 residues. Trimming removed 6 bases from V and 4 bases from J, with 11 bases in between. Germline-derived CDR1 and CDR2 are LGHDT and YNNKEL (reference sequence). The CDR3 DNA reads TGTGCCAGCAGTTTCCAACCCCCAGATACGCAGTATTTT. Its translation is CASSFQPPDTQYF.

The sample holds a few counts of this clonotype. The chain has TRBV6-2 or TRBV6-3 and TRBJ2-2; D remains unclear. Germline lookup yields CDR1 MNHEY and CDR2 SVGEGT. Trimming stripped 7 bases from V and 0 bases from J, with 9 bases between. This CDR3 region has 14 residues. The CDR3 reads CASTQRANTGELFF. DNA of the CDR3: TGTGCCAGCACCCAACGCGCGAACACCGGGGAGCTGTTTTTT.

The chain couples TRBV6-4 to TRBJ2-3, with D possibly matching TRBD2 (6 bases). Trimming took off 5 bases at V and 2 bases at J, with 14 bases between the two ends. Germline CDR1 reads MRHNA; CDR2 reads SNTAGT. The CDR3 has 15 amino acids. CDR3 protein: CASSSRSSDTDTQYF. CDR3 nucleotides: TGTGCCAGCAGTTCGCGATCTAGCGACACAGATACGCAGTATTTT.

This clonotype has more than one count but fewer than ten. CDR3 amino acids: CSVGSRAGEQYF. The CDR3 coding sequence is TGCAGTGTCGGTTCCAGGGCGGGCGAGCAGTACTTC. The chain combines TRBV20-1 with TRBJ2-7; either TRBD1 or TRBD2 may supply D (5 bases each). The germline V gene has CDR1 DFQATT and CDR2 SNEGSKA (reference sequence). CDR3 length: 12 amino acids. Trimming removed 7 bases at V and 6 bases at J, with 16 bases between.

This chain connects TRBV20-1 to TRBJ1-1; D ambiguous. This CDR3 spans 14 amino acids. CDR1 DFQATT and CDR2 SNEGSKA come from the germline V gene (reference sequence). V dropped 5 bases and J dropped 0 bases, with 13 bases sitting between them. CDR3 sequence (DNA): TGCAGTGCTCAATCCGGGCAGCTGAACACTGAAGCTTTCTTT. Translating gives CSAQSGQLNTEAFF.

The V and J genes are TRBV20-1 and TRBJ2-5; 10 bases agree with TRBD2. The CDR3 sequence is 17 residues long. Germline-derived CDR1 and CDR2 are DFQATT and SNEGSKA (reference sequence). With 1 base clipped from V and 5 bases from J, the junction kept 13 bases outside the gene matches. This CDR3 reads CSARGRISGGARETQYF. The CDR3, as DNA: TGCAGTGCTAGAGGCCGAATAAGCGGGGGGGCCCGGGAGACCCAGTACTTC.

The chain combines TRBV15 with TRBJ2-7; 8 bases align to TRBD1. In germline, CDR1 is LNHNV, CDR2 YYDKDF (reference sequence). V was clipped by 1 base and J by 9 bases; unmatched bases: 8. The CDR3 is 14 residues long. CDR3 in amino acids: CATSRGGQALPQYF. As DNA, the CDR3 is TGTGCCACCAGCAGAGGGGGACAGGCTCTTCCGCAGTACTTC.

There are many counts of this clonotype. The J gene is TRBJ2-3, the V gene TRBV29-1; 7 positions match TRBD2. The J segment lost 0 bases and the V segment lost 6 bases, leaving 6 bases of the junction unmatched. Looked up from germline, CDR1 is SQVTM and CDR2 is ANQGSEA. The CDR3 runs 14 residues. The CDR3 spells CSVARDYSTDTQYF. CDR3 DNA: TGCAGCGTCGCAAGGGACTACAGCACAGATACGCAGTATTTT.

The genes are TRBV9 and TRBJ2-1; TRBD1 matches at 10 bases. Germline values: CDR1 SGDLS, CDR2 YYNGEE. The CDR3 has 15 amino acids. With 1 base clipped from V and 8 bases from J, the junction kept 6 bases outside the gene matches. CDR3 DNA sequence: TGTGCCAGCAGCGTAAGGGACAGGGGTCGGGATGAGCAGTTCTTC. Amino acids: CASSVRDRGRDEQFF.

The chain uses TRBV29-1 and TRBJ1-2, with D perhaps matching TRBD1 (5 bases). The CDR3 extends over 13 amino acids. Germline-derived CDR1 and CDR2 are SQVTM and ANQGSEA. V lost 8 bases and J 6 bases, leaving 19 bases between the germline ends. The DNA for the CDR3 is TGCAGCCAACCTTCCGATAGGGGAGATGGCTACACCTTC. Protein sequence: CSQPSDRGDGYTF.